The 21 T cell receptor beta chains presented below share a single source sample, sequenced in a study of blood T cell repertoires in COVID-19. The assay was immunoSEQ multiplex PCR, and TCRdb's table has in-frame clones only and misses some. The sample has under 75,000 clones; around 91% are singletons. The sample was peripheral blood. These TCRs come from a man aged 55 to 70 with active COVID-19.

CDR3 region: CASSRAGPGPQTSSTGNTIYF. For the CDR3, the DNA is TGTGCCAGCAGCCGGGCGGGACCTGGACCCCAGACATCGAGTACTGGAAACACCATATATTTT. The gene calls are TRBV28 and TRBJ1-3; possible D gene TRBD1, 5 bases. Germline loops: CDR1 MDHEN, CDR2 SYDVKM. The germline V and J ends were trimmed by 6 bases and 2 bases, with 32 bases remaining between them. This CDR3 contains 21 residues. The variable domain in full, with the rest retrieved from reference TRBV28 and TRBJ1-3, is DVKVTQSSRYLVKRTGEKVFLECVQDMDHENMFWYRQDPGLGLRLIYFSYDVKMKEKGDIPEGYSVSREKKERFSLILESASTNQTSMYLCASSRAGPGPQTSSTGNTIYFGEGSWLTVV.

The chain couples TRBV28 to TRBJ2-7, with 7 bases identical to TRBD1. CDR3 length: 14 amino acids. Germline V lookup: CDR1 MDHEN, CDR2 SYDVKM. V gave up 7 bases and J gave up 7 bases; unmatched junction bases: 13. The CDR3 protein is CASNPGGLGEEQYF. CDR3 in DNA: TGTGCCAGCAATCCAGGGGGTTTGGGTGAGGAGCAGTACTTC.

The rearrangement joins TRBV29-1 to TRBJ2-7; 9 bases agree with TRBD1. The ends lost 7 bases at V and 5 bases at J; junction bases unmatched: 9. Looked up from germline, CDR1 is SQVTM and CDR2 is ANQGSEA. The CDR3 is made up of 13 amino acids. This CDR3 reads CSALGQGYHEQYF. The CDR3 DNA is TGCAGCGCCCTGGGACAGGGCTACCACGAGCAGTACTTC.

About this clone: Given the absence of the conserved phenylalanine or tryptophan at the CDR3 end, a read error is likely. Because the CDR3's place on the DNA is in doubt, the DNA is left out and the CDR3 is given as listed by TCRdb. This chain joins TRBV5-8 and TRBJ2-7; the table gives TRBD2 as D, unverified against the DNA. Ends included, the CDR3 has 10 residues. Per the germline V gene, CDR1 is SGHTS and CDR2 is YDEGEE. Here the CDR3 reads CASSLGRLYL.

A single count supports this clone. CDR3 sequence: CASSLALSGGAGGEQYF. In nucleotides, the CDR3 is TGCGCCAGCAGCTTGGCCCTTAGCGGGGGGGCAGGGGGCGAGCAGTACTTC. The chain joins TRBV5-1 to TRBJ2-7, with 11 bases that match TRBD2. Trimming cost V 0 bases and J 6 bases; bases outside gene matches: 11. The germline V gene encodes CDR1 SGHRS and CDR2 YFSETQ. CDR3 size: 17 residues.

The chain carries TRBV27 and TRBJ2-1, with 9 bases lining up with TRBD2. The germline CDR1 and CDR2 sequences are MNHEY and SMNVEV (reference sequence). V lost 5 bases and J lost 8; bases outside the gene matches: 22. CDR3 size: 19 residues. The CDR3 DNA reads TGTGCCAGCAGTCCCCCTCACCCCAGTCTAGCGGGAATCGAGCATGAGCAGTTCTTC. Protein sequence: CASSPPHPSLAGIEHEQFF.

The chain recombines TRBV7-2 with TRBJ1-3, with D perhaps matching TRBD1 (5 bases). The V and J ends lost 3 bases and 1 base respectively, with 10 bases between them. The V gene's germline CDR1 is SGHTA and CDR2 FQGNSA. The CDR3 consists of 15 residues. CDR3 sequence: CASSFTGRSGNTIYF. CDR3 coding DNA: TGTGCCAGCAGCTTTACAGGAAGATCTGGAAACACCATATATTTT.

The V call is TRBV5-4, the J call TRBJ2-3, with D uncertain. Germline V gene sequence: CDR1 SGHNT, CDR2 YYREEE (reference sequence). The CDR3 has 14 residues. Trimming removed 0 bases at V and 0 bases at J, with 5 bases between. The CDR3, as DNA: TGTGCCAGCAGCTTGGGGCCGAGCACAGATACGCAGTATTTT. It translates to CASSLGPSTDTQYF.

The rearrangement joins TRBV9 to TRBJ1-3, with D possibly matching TRBD1 (5 bases). This CDR3 contains 14 residues. CDR1 is SGDLS, CDR2 YYNGEE, per germline. Trimming pared 3 bases from V and 1 base from J, leaving 8 bases between. CDR3 coding DNA: TGTGCCAGCAGCGAGGGGCCTTCTGGAAACACCATATATTTT. It yields the protein CASSEGPSGNTIYF.

The V call is TRBV7-9, the J call TRBJ2-7; 9 positions agree with TRBD2. The germline gives CDR1 SEHNR, CDR2 FQNEAQ (reference sequence). With 2 bases clipped from V and 6 bases from J, the junction kept 8 bases outside the gene matches. The CDR3 consists of 15 residues. The CDR3 loop reads CASSLSSGNQAEQYF. The CDR3 bases are TGTGCCAGCAGCTTATCTAGCGGGAACCAGGCCGAGCAGTACTTC.

The CDR3 here is CATRLTGDRGTDTQYF. In nucleotides, the CDR3 is TGTGCCACCAGGTTGACCGGGGACAGGGGTACAGATACGCAGTATTTT. The J gene is TRBJ2-3, the V gene TRBV28; 10 bases are a match to TRBD1. The CDR3 consists of 16 residues. Germline V gene data show CDR1 as MDHEN and CDR2 as SYDVKM. V lost 10 bases to trimming and J lost 3 bases; unmatched junction nucleotides: 13.

The CDR3 region has the DNA TGTGCCAGCAGCCAAGCACCTCCCACCGGGACAGGGGCCTACGAGCAGTACTTC. Translated, it gives CASSQAPPTGTGAYEQYF. The chain links TRBV3-1 (or the pseudogene TRBV3-2) to TRBJ2-7; 10 bases agree with TRBD1. The V segment lost 1 base and the J segment 2 bases; nucleotides outside the gene matches: 11. The CDR3 has 18 residues. Germline V lookup: CDR1 LGHDT, CDR2 YNNKEL (reference sequence).

The chain carries TRBV18 and TRBJ2-7, with D tentatively TRBD2 (6 bases). Germline V CDR1 and CDR2: KGHSH, LQKENI. V was clipped by 3 bases and J by 6 bases, with 15 bases between them. The CDR3 loop spans 14 amino acids. The CDR3 nucleotides are TGTGCCAGCTCACCGGTTCGGCAGGGAGGCGAGCAGTACTTC. This encodes CASSPVRQGGEQYF.

The J gene is TRBJ1-2, the V gene TRBV5-4; 9 positions match TRBD1. Trimming at V came to 5 bases and at J to 7 bases, leaving 15 bases not matched to a gene. Germline CDR1 and CDR2: SGHNT and YYREEE (reference sequence). The CDR3 is made up of 16 amino acids. CDR3 bases: TGTGCCAGCAGAGCAGCCGGGACAGGGATAGAAAGTGGCTACACCTTC. Its translation: CASRAAGTGIESGYTF.

This chain links TRBV3-1 (or the pseudogene TRBV3-2) with TRBJ1-2, with TRBD1 matching 7 bases. The CDR3 contains 14 residues. The V and J ends lost 3 bases and 8 bases, in that order; junction bases with no gene match: 9. The germline gives CDR1 LGHDT, CDR2 YNNKEL (reference sequence). The CDR3 DNA is TGTGCCAGCAGCCATCGGGACAGTGGCGGCGGCTACACCTTC. Protein: CASSHRDSGGGYTF.

The V call is TRBV24-1, the J call TRBJ1-2; D not resolved. V was trimmed by 3 bases and J by 7 bases, leaving 8 bases between them. This CDR3 is 12 amino acids long. Germline assignment: CDR1 KGHDR and CDR2 SFDVKD. This CDR3 reads CATSDIGIGYTF. The CDR3 DNA is TGTGCCACCAGTGATATCGGTATTGGCTACACCTTC.

The genes are TRBV7-2 and TRBJ2-4, with 7 nucleotides matching TRBD2. Germline assignment: CDR1 SGHTA and CDR2 FQGNSA. This CDR3 spans 15 amino acids. The trim removed 5 bases at V and 10 bases at J, leaving 14 bases unmatched. The CDR3 bases are TGTGCCAGCAGCCTCCAAACGGGGGGTTCAGGGATTCAGTACTTC. Protein: CASSLQTGGSGIQYF.

The rearrangement links TRBV30 to TRBJ2-2; D may be TRBD1 (5 bases). The CDR3 is made up of 14 amino acids. The V and J ends lost 6 bases and 1 base respectively, with 12 bases between them. Germline assignment: CDR1 GTSNPN and CDR2 SVGIG (reference sequence). CDR3 amino acids: CACLGPLNTGELFF. CDR3 DNA sequence: TGTGCCTGTTTGGGGCCCCTGAACACCGGGGAGCTGTTTTTT.

The chain links TRBV2 to TRBJ2-7, with a possible D match to TRBD2 (6 bases). Trimming took 5 bases from V and 6 from J, leaving 17 bases between them. CDR1 and CDR2 from the germline V gene are SNHLY and FYNNEI. The CDR3 runs 14 residues. CDR3 in DNA: TGTGCCAGCAGTCGGGACTCTCTGGCCGGCGAGCAGTACTTC. Amino acids: CASSRDSLAGEQYF.

This rearrangement joins TRBV20-1 to TRBJ2-3; TRBD2 might be the D (7 bases). The V and J ends lost 4 bases and 9 bases respectively, with 11 bases between them. This CDR3 is 11 amino acids long. The germline CDR1 and CDR2 sequences are DFQATT and SNEGSKA (reference sequence). The CDR3 nucleotides read TGCAGTGCTATAGGCGGGGGCACGCAGTATTTT. Translating gives CSAIGGGTQYF.

This chain uses TRBV4-2 with TRBJ1-5; D perhaps matches TRBD1 (5 bases). CDR1 LGHNA and CDR2 YNFKEQ come from the germline V gene. V shed 4 bases and J shed 3 bases, with 16 bases lying between them. The CDR3 loop spans 16 amino acids. The CDR3: CASSPNPGHPNQPQHF. As DNA, the CDR3 is TGTGCCAGCAGCCCCAACCCCGGACACCCCAATCAGCCCCAGCATTTT.